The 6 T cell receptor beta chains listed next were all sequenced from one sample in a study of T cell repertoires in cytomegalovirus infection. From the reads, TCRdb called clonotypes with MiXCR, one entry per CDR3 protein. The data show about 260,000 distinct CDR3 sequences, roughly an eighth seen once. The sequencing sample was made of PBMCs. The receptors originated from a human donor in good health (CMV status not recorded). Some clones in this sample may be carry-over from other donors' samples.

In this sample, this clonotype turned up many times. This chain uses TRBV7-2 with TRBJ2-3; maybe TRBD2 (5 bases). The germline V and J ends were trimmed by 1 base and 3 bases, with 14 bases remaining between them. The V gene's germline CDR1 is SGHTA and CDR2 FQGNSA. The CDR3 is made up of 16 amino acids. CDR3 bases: TGTGCCAGCAGCTTAGTTCCGCGCTCGGGGACAGATACGCAGTATTTT. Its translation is CASSLVPRSGTDTQYF.

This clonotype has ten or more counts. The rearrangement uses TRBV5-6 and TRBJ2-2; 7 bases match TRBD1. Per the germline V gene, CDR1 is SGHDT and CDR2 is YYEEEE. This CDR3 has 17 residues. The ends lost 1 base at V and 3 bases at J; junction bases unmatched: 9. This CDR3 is CASSLPRQGTDTGELFF. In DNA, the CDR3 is TGTGCCAGCAGCTTGCCGAGACAGGGTACGGACACCGGGGAGCTGTTTTTT.

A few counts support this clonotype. The CDR3 loop is CASRLVTEAFF. CDR3 bases: TGTGCCAGCAGACTTGTGACTGAAGCTTTCTTT. This rearrangement joins TRBV2 to TRBJ1-1; D remains ambiguous. Germline CDR1 reads SNHLY; CDR2 reads FYNNEI. Trimming took 6 bases from V and 5 from J, leaving 7 bases between them. The CDR3 is 11 amino acids.

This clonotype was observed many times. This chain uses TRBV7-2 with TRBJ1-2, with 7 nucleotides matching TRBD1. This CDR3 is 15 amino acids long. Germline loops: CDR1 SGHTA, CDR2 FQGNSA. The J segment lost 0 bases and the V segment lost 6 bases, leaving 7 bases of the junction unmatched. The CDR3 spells CASSLQGTANYGYTF. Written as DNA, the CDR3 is TGTGCCAGCAGTTTGCAGGGGACAGCTAACTATGGCTACACCTTC.

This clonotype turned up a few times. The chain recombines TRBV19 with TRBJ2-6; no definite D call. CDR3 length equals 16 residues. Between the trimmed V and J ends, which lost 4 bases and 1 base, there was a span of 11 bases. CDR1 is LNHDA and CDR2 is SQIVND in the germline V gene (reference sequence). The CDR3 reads CASSSRVMSGANVLTF. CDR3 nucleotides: TGTGCCAGTAGTAGCCGGGTTATGTCTGGGGCCAACGTCCTGACTTTC.

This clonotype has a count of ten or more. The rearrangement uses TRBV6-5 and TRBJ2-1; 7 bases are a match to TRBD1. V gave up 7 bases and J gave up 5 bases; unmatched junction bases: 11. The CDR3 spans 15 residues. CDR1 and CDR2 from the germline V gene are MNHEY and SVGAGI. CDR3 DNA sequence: TGTGCCAGCACCAAAGCACAGGGGCGGAACAATGAGCAGTTCTTC. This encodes CASTKAQGRNNEQFF.